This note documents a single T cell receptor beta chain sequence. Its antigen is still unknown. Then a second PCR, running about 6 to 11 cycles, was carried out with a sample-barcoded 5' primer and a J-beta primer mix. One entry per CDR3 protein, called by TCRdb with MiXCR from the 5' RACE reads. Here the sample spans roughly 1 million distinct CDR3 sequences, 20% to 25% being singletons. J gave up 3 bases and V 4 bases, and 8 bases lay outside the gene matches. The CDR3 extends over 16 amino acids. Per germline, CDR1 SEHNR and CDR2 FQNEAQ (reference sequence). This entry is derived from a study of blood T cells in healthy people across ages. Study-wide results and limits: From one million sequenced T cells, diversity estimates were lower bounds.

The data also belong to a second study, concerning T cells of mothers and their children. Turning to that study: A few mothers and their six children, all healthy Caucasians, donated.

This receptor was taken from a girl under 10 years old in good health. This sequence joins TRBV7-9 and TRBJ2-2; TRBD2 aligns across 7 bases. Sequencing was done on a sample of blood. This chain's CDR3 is CASSSRLAVDTGELFF. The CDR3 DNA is TGTGCCAGCAGCTCGCGACTAGCAGTGGACACCGGGGAGCTGTTTTTT.